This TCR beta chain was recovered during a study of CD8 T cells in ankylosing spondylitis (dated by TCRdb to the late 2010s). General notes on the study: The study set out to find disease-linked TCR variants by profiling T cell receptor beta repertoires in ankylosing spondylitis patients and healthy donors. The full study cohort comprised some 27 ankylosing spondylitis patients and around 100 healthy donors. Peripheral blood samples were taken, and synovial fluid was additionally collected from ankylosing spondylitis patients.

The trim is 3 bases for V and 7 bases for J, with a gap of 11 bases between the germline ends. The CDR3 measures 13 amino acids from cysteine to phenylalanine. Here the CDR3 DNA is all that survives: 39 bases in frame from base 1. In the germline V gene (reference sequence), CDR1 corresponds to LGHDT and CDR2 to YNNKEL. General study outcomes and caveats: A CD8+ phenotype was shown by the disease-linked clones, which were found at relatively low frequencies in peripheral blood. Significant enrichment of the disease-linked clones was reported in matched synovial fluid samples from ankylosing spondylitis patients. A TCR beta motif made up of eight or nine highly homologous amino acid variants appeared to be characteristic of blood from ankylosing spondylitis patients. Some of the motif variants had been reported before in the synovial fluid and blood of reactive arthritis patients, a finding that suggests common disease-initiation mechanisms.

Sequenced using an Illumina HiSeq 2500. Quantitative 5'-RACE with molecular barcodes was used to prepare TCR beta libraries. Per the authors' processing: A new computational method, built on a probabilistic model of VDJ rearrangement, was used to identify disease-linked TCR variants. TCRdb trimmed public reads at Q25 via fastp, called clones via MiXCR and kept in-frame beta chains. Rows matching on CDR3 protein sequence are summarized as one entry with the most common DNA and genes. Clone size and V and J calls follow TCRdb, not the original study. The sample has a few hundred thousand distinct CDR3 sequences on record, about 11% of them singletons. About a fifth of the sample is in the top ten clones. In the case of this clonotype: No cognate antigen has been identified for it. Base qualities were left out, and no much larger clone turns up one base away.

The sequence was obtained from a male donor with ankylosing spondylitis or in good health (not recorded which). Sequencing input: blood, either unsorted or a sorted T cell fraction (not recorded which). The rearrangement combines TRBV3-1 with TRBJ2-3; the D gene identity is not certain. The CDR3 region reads CASSQSTLYTQYF. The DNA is TGTGCCAGCAGCCAGAGTACCCTTTATACGCAGTATTTT.